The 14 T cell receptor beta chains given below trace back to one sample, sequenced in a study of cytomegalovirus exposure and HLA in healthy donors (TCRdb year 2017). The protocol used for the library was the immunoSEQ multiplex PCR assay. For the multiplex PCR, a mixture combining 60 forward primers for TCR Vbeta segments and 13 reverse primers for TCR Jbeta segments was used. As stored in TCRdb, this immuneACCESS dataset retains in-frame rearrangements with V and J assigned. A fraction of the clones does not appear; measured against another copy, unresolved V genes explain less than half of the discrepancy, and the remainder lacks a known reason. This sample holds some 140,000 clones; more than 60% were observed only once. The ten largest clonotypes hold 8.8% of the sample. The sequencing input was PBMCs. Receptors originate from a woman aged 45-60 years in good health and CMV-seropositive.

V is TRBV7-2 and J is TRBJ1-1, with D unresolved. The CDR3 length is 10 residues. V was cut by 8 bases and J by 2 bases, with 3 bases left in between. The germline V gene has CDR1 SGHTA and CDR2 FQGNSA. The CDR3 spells CASSNTEAFF. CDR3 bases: TGTGCCAGCTCTAACACTGAAGCTTTCTTT. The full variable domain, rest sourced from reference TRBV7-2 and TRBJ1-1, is GAGVSQSPSNKVTEKGKDVELRCDPISGHTALYWYRQSLGQGLEFLIYFQGNSAPDKSGLPSDRFSAERTGGSVSTLTIQRTQQEDSAVYLCASSNTEAFFGQGTRLTVV.

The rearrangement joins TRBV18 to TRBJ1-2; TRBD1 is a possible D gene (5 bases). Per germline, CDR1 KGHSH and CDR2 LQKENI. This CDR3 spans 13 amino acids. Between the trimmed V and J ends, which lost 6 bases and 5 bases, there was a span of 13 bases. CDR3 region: CASSNDSIYGYTF. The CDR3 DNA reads TGTGCCAGCTCGAACGACAGTATTTATGGCTACACCTTC.

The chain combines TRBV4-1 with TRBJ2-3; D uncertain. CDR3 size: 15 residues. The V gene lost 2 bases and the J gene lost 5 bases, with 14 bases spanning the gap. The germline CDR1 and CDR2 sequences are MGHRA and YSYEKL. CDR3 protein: CASSQQAMVGDTQYF. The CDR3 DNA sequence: TGCGCCAGCAGCCAACAGGCCATGGTGGGAGATACGCAGTATTTT.

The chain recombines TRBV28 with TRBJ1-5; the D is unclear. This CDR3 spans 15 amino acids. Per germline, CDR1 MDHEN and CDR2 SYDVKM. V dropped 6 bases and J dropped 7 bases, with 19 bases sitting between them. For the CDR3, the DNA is TGTGCCAGCAGCCCCCTAGCCAGAACACAACAGCCCCAGCATTTT. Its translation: CASSPLARTQQPQHF.

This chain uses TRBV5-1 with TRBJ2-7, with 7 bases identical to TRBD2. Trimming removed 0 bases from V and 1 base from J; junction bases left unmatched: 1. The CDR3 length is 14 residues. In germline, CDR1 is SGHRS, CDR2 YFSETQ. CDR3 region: CASSLAGGSYEQYF. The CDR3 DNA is TGCGCCAGCAGCTTGGCCGGGGGGTCCTACGAGCAGTACTTC.

CDR3 protein: CASSIQGGAEGSPLHF. CDR3 in DNA: TGTGCCAGCAGCATACAGGGAGGGGCCGAAGGTTCACCCCTCCACTTT. This chain joins TRBV9 and TRBJ1-6; tentative D call: TRBD1 (6 bases). The V gene lost 4 bases and the J gene lost 9 bases, with 20 bases spanning the gap. The CDR3 has 16 residues. The germline V gene encodes CDR1 SGDLS and CDR2 YYNGEE.

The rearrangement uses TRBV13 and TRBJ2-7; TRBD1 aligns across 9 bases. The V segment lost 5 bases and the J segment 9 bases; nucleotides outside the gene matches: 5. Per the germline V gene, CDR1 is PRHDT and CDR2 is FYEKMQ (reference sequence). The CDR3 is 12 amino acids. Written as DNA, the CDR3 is TGTGCCAGCAGCCGTGGGACAGGGCGGCAGTACTTC. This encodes CASSRGTGRQYF.

The CDR3 sequence: CASSPGTSGGVETQYF. In DNA form, the CDR3 reads TGTGCCAGCAGCCCGGGGACTAGCGGGGGGGTGGAGACCCAGTACTTC. The V and J genes are TRBV7-2 and TRBJ2-5, with 16 nucleotides matching TRBD2. The trim removed 5 bases at V and 5 bases at J, leaving 5 bases unmatched. This CDR3 has 16 residues. Germline CDR1 is SGHTA and CDR2 is FQGNSA.

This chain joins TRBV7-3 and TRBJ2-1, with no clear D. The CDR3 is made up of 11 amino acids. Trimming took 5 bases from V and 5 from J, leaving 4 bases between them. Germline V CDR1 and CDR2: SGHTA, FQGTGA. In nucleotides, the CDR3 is TGTGCCAGCAGCCAAAACAATGAGCAGTTCTTC. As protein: CASSQNNEQFF. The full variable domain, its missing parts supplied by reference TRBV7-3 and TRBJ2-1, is GAGVSQTPSNKVTEKGKYVELRCDPISGHTALYWYRQSLGQGPEFLIYFQGTGAADDSGLPNDRFFAVRPEGSVSTLKIQRTERGDSAVYLCASSQNNEQFFGPGTRLTVL.

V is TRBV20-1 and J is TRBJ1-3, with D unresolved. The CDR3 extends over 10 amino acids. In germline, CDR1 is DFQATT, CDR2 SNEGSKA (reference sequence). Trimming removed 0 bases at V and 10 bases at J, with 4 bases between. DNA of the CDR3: TGCAGTGCTAGAGATCGGACCATATATTTT. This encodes CSARDRTIYF.

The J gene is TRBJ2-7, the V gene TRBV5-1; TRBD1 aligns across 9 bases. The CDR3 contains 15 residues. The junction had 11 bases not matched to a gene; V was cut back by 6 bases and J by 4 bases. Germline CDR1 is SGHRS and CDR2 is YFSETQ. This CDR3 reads CASTPLTGGEYEQYF. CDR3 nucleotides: TGCGCCAGCACCCCCCTGACAGGGGGAGAATACGAGCAGTACTTC.

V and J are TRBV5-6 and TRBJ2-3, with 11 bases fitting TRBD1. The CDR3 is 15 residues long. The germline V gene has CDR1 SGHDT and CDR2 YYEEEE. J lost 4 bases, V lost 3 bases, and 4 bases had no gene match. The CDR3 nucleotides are TGTGCCAGCAGCTCCCGGACAGGGGGCCCAGATACGCAGTATTTT. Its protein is CASSSRTGGPDTQYF.

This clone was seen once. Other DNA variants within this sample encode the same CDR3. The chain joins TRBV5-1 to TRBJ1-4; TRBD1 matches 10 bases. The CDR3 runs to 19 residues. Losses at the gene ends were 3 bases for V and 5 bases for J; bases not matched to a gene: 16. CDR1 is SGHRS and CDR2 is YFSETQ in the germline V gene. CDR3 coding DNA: TGCGCCAGCAGCTACGGCATCGGGGGACAGGGGATTAAAAATGAAAAACTGTTTTTT. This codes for CASSYGIGGQGIKNEKLFF.

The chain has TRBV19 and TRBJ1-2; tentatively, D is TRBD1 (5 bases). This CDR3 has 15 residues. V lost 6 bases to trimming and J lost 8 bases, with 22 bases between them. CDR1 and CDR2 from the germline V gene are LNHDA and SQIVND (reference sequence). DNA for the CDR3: TGTGCCAGTAGCCTAGGGCTCAGGGAATTGTCCGGCTACACCTTC. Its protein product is CASSLGLRELSGYTF.